This TCR beta chain was identified in a study of blood T cell repertoires in COVID-19. Per the germline V gene, CDR1 is SGHRS and CDR2 is YFSETQ. There are 13 residues in the CDR3. V dropped 0 bases and J dropped 4 bases, with 4 bases sitting between them. Note on this clone: A much larger clone lies a single base off, so this may be a read error.

Clones were read by immunoSEQ multiplex PCR, and TCRdb kept only the in-frame ones, dropping some. The data contain about 200,000 clones, more than 75% of them singletons. This chain joins TRBV5-1 and TRBJ2-2; no clear D. Input material: peripheral blood. The source is a man in his fifties or sixties who had recovered from COVID-19. Here the CDR3 reads CASSLDGTGELFF. CDR3 sequence (DNA): TGCGCCAGCAGCTTGGACGGCACCGGGGAGCTGTTTTTT.